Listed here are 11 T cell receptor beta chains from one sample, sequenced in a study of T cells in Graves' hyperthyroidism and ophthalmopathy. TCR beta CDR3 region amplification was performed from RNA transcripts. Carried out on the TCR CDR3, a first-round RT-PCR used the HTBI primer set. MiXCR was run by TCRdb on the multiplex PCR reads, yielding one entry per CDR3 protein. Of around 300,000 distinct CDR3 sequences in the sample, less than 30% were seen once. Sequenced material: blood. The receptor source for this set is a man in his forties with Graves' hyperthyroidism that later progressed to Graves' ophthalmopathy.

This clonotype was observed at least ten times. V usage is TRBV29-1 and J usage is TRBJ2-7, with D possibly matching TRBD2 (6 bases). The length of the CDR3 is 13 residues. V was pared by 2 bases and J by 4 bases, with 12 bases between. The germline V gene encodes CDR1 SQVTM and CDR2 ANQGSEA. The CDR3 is CSVELSGKYEQYF. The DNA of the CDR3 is TGCAGCGTTGAACTTAGCGGAAAATACGAGCAGTACTTC.

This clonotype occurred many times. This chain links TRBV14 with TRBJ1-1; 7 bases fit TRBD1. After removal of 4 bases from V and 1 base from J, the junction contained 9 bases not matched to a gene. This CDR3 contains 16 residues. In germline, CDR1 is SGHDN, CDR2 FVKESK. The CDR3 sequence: CASSRLGRQGNTEAFF. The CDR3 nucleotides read TGTGCCAGCAGCCGGCTGGGACGACAGGGGAACACTGAAGCTTTCTTT.

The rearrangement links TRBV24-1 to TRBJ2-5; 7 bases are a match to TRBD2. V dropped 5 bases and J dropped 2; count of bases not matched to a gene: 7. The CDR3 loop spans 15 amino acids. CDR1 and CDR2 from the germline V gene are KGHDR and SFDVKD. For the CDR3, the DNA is TGTGCCACCAGTGCTACTAGCGACCCGCAAGAGACCCAGTACTTC. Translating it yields CATSATSDPQETQYF.

CDR3 DNA: TGTGCCAGCCGGGGCAGGAACCAAGAGACCCAGTACTTC. Protein: CASRGRNQETQYF. The rearrangement joins TRBV12-3 or TRBV12-4 to TRBJ2-5, with D tentatively TRBD1 or TRBD2 (5 bases each). The length of the CDR3 is 13 residues. Trimming took 8 bases from V and 0 from J, leaving 10 bases between them.

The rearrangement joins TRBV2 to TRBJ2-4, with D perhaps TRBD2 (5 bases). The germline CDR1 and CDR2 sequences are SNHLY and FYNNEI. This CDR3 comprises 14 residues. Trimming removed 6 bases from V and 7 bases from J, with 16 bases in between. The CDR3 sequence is CASSPRGPSNIQYF. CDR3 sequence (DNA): TGTGCCAGCAGCCCGCGAGGGCCAAGTAACATTCAGTACTTC.

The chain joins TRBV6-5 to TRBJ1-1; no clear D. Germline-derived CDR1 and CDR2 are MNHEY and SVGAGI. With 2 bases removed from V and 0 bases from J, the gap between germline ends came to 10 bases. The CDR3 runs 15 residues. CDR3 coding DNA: TGTGCCAGCAGTTACGTAATAGGATTGAACACTGAAGCTTTCTTT. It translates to CASSYVIGLNTEAFF.

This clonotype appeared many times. The CDR3 DNA reads as TGTGCCAGCAGCGTGACAGGGATTAGTTACGAGCAGTACTTC. It yields the protein CASSVTGISYEQYF. The chain carries TRBV6-6 and TRBJ2-7; the match to TRBD1 covers 7 bases. The CDR3 contains 14 residues. J gave up 4 bases and V 6 bases, and 9 bases lay outside the gene matches. Germline-derived CDR1 and CDR2 are MNHNY and SVGAGI (reference sequence).

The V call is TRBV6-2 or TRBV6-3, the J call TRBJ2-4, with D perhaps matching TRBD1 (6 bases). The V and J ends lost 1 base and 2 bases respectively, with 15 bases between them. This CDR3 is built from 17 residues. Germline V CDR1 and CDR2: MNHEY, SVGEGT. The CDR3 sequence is CASSYWAGDNSKNIQYF. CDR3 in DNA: TGTGCCAGCAGTTACTGGGCAGGGGATAACTCCAAAAACATTCAGTACTTC.

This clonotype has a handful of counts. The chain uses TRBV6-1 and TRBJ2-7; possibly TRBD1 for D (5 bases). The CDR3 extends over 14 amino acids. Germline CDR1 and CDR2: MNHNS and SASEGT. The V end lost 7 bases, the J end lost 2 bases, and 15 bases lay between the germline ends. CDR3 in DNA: TGTGCCAGCACCCAAGGGGTCGGCACCTACGAGCAGTACTTC. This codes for CASTQGVGTYEQYF.

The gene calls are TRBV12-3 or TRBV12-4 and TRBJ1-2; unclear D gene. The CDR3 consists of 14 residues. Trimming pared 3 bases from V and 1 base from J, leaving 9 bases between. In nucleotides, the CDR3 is TGTGCCAGCAGTTTTAGGCAGCTTAACTATGGCTACACCTTC. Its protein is CASSFRQLNYGYTF.

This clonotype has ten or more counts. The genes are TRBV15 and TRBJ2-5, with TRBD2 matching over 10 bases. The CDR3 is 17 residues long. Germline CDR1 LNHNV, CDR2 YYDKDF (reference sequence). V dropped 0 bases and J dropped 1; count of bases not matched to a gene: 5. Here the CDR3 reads CATSRENGLAVQETQYF. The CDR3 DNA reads TGTGCCACCAGCAGAGAAAATGGACTAGCGGTCCAAGAGACCCAGTACTTC.